The 21 T cell receptor beta chains in this list originate from one sample, sequenced in a study of T cells after yellow fever vaccination. TCRdb reprocessed the 5' RACE reads with MiXCR, giving one entry per CDR3 protein. The sample consists of hundreds of thousands of distinct CDR3 sequences, roughly 12% of them appearing once. Specimen: PBMCs, collected on the day of the yellow fever booster vaccination. These receptors originate from a man aged 25 to 40 who received the YFV17D yellow fever vaccine.

The chain employs TRBV7-3 and TRBJ2-2, with TRBD2 matching 14 bases. The CDR3 contains 17 residues. V trimming: 2 bases; J trimming: 6 bases; junction bases outside the gene matches: 5. Per the germline V gene, CDR1 is SGHTA and CDR2 is FQGTGA. The CDR3 nucleotides are TGTGCCAGCAGCTTATCGGGACTAGCGGGAGAACCCGGGGAGCTGTTTTTT. Its protein is CASSLSGLAGEPGELFF.

This clonotype occurred a few times. V usage is TRBV20-1 and J usage is TRBJ2-7; D is perhaps TRBD1 (5 bases). Germline CDR1 DFQATT, CDR2 SNEGSKA (reference sequence). V was cut by 3 bases and J by 12 bases, with 18 bases left in between. The CDR3 consists of 12 residues. CDR3 in DNA: TGCAGTGCTAGCTGGCAGGGAATAGGTGCGTACTTC. This sequence encodes CSASWQGIGAYF.

In this sample, this clonotype turned up a few times. The J gene is TRBJ2-1, the V gene TRBV12-3 or TRBV12-4; a weak D match, TRBD2 (6 bases). Deletions cut 3 bases from V and 5 bases from J, with 11 bases between. The CDR3 totals 14 residues. The DNA of the CDR3 is TGTGCCAGCAGTTTCCTAGCGATGGACAATGAGCAGTTCTTC. Its translation: CASSFLAMDNEQFF.

This clonotype was recorded at least ten times. This chain links TRBV4-2 with TRBJ2-3; 15 bases are a match to TRBD2. Per germline, CDR1 LGHNA and CDR2 YNFKEQ. The J segment lost 4 bases and the V segment lost 1 base, leaving 3 bases of the junction unmatched. The length of the CDR3 is 17 residues. CDR3 in DNA: TGTGCCAGCAGCCAAGGGACTAGCGGGAGGGGGCCAGATACGCAGTATTTT. Translating gives CASSQGTSGRGPDTQYF.

About this clonotype: The junction does not match germline at one end; this may be a read error. V usage is TRBV7-7 and J usage is TRBJ2-2, with no clear D. CDR1 SSHAT and CDR2 FNYEAQ come from the germline V gene (reference sequence). This CDR3 is built from 14 residues. In nucleotides, the CDR3 is TGTGCTAGCAGCTTCGGCTGGAACACCGGGGAGCTGTTTTTT. Residues: CASSFGWNTGELFF.

The chain links TRBV3-1 to TRBJ1-5; a possible D gene is TRBD1 (6 bases). The V gene's germline CDR1 is LGHDT and CDR2 YNNKEL (reference sequence). V lost 5 bases and J 5 bases, leaving 10 bases between the germline ends. The CDR3 sequence is 13 residues long. This chain's CDR3 is CASSADRDQPQHF. The CDR3 DNA is TGTGCCAGCAGCGCGGACAGAGATCAGCCCCAGCATTTT.

In its sample, this clonotype was seen a few times. V is TRBV11-3 and J is TRBJ2-1; 8 bases are a match to TRBD1. Germline V gene sequence: CDR1 SGHNT, CDR2 YENEEA. There are 14 residues in the CDR3. V gave up 5 bases and J gave up 9 bases; unmatched junction bases: 9. CDR3 bases: TGTGCCAGCAGCCCTGGCGGACAGGGTAGTGAGCAGTTCTTC. Translating gives CASSPGGQGSEQFF.

To note about this clonotype: This may arise from a read error, as a much more abundant clone is one base away. V and J are TRBV5-6 and TRBJ2-7, with 9 bases that match TRBD1. The CDR3 consists of 15 residues. V was clipped by 4 bases and J by 6 bases; unmatched bases: 11. From germline, CDR1 is SGHDT and CDR2 YYEEEE. CDR3 in amino acids: CASSRRTGEGGEQYF. In nucleotides, the CDR3 is TGTGCCAGCAGCAGAAGGACAGGGGAGGGAGGCGAGCAGTACTTC.

This clonotype was seen a few times. The genes are TRBV12-3 or TRBV12-4 and TRBJ2-7; D possibly corresponds to TRBD1 (5 bases). Trimming took 5 bases from V and 5 from J, leaving 16 bases between them. This CDR3 is built from 14 residues. The CDR3 sequence is CASSEDKPGDEQYF. CDR3 DNA sequence: TGTGCCAGCAGTGAGGACAAGCCTGGGGACGAGCAGTACTTC.

The rearrangement links TRBV30 to TRBJ2-1; 8 bases are a match to TRBD2. The CDR3 extends over 12 amino acids. V lost 5 bases to trimming and J lost 9 bases; unmatched junction nucleotides: 6. Germline CDR1 GTSNPN, CDR2 SVGIG (reference sequence). The CDR3 sequence: CAWDRSGTEQFF. The CDR3 DNA reads TGTGCCTGGGACCGTAGCGGGACTGAGCAGTTCTTC. Together with reference TRBV30 and TRBJ2-1, the CDR3 gives the full variable domain: SQTIHQWPATLVQPVGSPLSLECTVEGTSNPNLYWYRQAAGRGLQLLFYSVGIGQISSEVPQNLSASRPQDRQFILSSKKLLLSDSGFYLCAWDRSGTEQFFGPGTRLTVL.

This chain connects TRBV4-3 to TRBJ2-1; D may be TRBD1 (5 bases). Per germline, CDR1 LGHNA and CDR2 YSLEER. This CDR3 is built from 14 residues. V gave up 0 bases and J gave up 6 bases, with 9 bases separating them. The CDR3 loop reads CASSQEDKFNEQFF. The DNA of the CDR3 is TGCGCCAGCAGCCAAGAGGACAAGTTCAATGAGCAGTTCTTC.

This clonotype was recorded at least ten times. V usage is TRBV25-1 and J usage is TRBJ2-1, with 11 bases matching TRBD2. Germline loops: CDR1 MGHDK, CDR2 SYGVNS. The CDR3 extends over 19 amino acids. V gave up 3 bases and J gave up 0 bases; unmatched junction bases: 10. CDR3 protein: CASSDDRGLAVSSYNEQFF. In DNA, the CDR3 is TGTGCCAGCAGTGATGACAGGGGACTAGCGGTGAGCTCCTACAATGAGCAGTTCTTC.

The chain couples TRBV10-2 to TRBJ1-5; 12 positions match TRBD1. The V gene end was trimmed by 5 bases and the J gene end by 8 bases; junction bases not matched to a gene: 7. Per germline, CDR1 WSHSY and CDR2 SAAADI. This CDR3 region has 15 residues. CDR3 region: CASSPGTGGFEPQHF. The DNA of the CDR3 is TGCGCCAGCAGTCCCGGGACAGGGGGCTTCGAGCCCCAGCATTTT.

For this clonotype: At one end, the junction sequence differs from germline, possibly due to a read error. This chain uses TRBV3-1 with TRBJ2-3; D is uncertain. The CDR3 length is 17 residues. From germline, CDR1 is LGHDT and CDR2 YNNKEL (reference sequence). The CDR3 coding sequence is TGTGCCAGCAGCAAAGAGGTCACCGGGCCCAACCAAGATACGCAGTATTTT. The encoded protein is CASSKEVTGPNQDTQYF.

The chain couples TRBV9 to TRBJ2-5; D possibly matches TRBD1 or TRBD2 (5 bases each). CDR3 length: 14 amino acids. V lost 2 bases and J 4 bases, leaving 12 bases between the germline ends. Germline CDR1 SGDLS, CDR2 YYNGEE. This chain's CDR3 is CASSVSGRSETQYF. For the CDR3, the DNA is TGTGCCAGCAGCGTGTCGGGGCGTTCAGAGACCCAGTACTTC.

This clonotype was observed once. The J gene is TRBJ2-7, the V gene TRBV20-1, with TRBD2 identical over 8 bases. V lost 7 bases and J lost 6; bases outside the gene matches: 8. This CDR3 region has 12 residues. The germline V gene encodes CDR1 DFQATT and CDR2 SNEGSKA (reference sequence). In DNA form, the CDR3 reads TGCAGTGGGAAGCGGGGGCAGGGCGAGCAGTACTTC. It codes for CSGKRGQGEQYF.

The rearrangement joins TRBV9 to TRBJ2-1; D call uncertain. This CDR3 region has 15 residues. Germline values: CDR1 SGDLS, CDR2 YYNGEE. Trimming cost V 0 bases and J 2 bases, with 9 bases left between them. CDR3 sequence reads: CASSVDPRTYNEQFF. CDR3 sequence (DNA): TGTGCCAGCAGCGTAGATCCTAGAACCTACAATGAGCAGTTCTTC.

This clonotype was seen a handful of times. The chain has TRBV24-1 and TRBJ2-2, with D perhaps given as TRBD1 or TRBD2 (5 bases each). Trimming left V 0 bases short and J 4 bases short, with 11 bases between. CDR3 size: 16 residues. CDR1 is KGHDR, CDR2 SFDVKD, per germline. CDR3 sequence: CATSDLRSGTTGELFF. The DNA for the CDR3 is TGTGCCACCAGTGATTTGAGGTCAGGGACCACCGGGGAGCTGTTTTTT.

This clonotype was seen many times. This chain connects TRBV20-1 to TRBJ2-1; 11 bases map to TRBD2. CDR3 length: 16 amino acids. V shed 5 bases, J shed 7 bases, and the junction held 13 bases outside the gene matches. Germline CDR1 DFQATT, CDR2 SNEGSKA (reference sequence). The CDR3 reads CSALGFSGRAINEQFF. The CDR3 DNA reads TGCAGTGCTCTGGGCTTTAGCGGGAGGGCCATTAATGAGCAGTTCTTC.

V and J are TRBV7-9 and TRBJ2-3; 8 bases are a match to TRBD2. Germline V CDR1 and CDR2: SEHNR, FQNEAQ (reference sequence). The CDR3 loop spans 17 amino acids. V gave up 2 bases and J gave up 0 bases; unmatched junction bases: 7. The CDR3 DNA follows: TGTGCCAGCAGCTTACCCCCTAGCGGGTCTAGCACAGATACGCAGTATTTT. The encoded protein is CASSLPPSGSSTDTQYF.

V gene TRBV9 combines with J gene TRBJ2-3; 10 bases agree with TRBD2. J gave up 5 bases and V 0 bases, and 3 bases lay outside the gene matches. CDR1 SGDLS and CDR2 YYNGEE come from the germline V gene. There are 15 residues in the CDR3. The CDR3 sequence is CASSVAASGRDTQYF. The CDR3 DNA reads TGTGCCAGCAGCGTAGCAGCTAGCGGGAGAGATACGCAGTATTTT.